This T cell receptor (beta chain) originates from a study of neurological immune-mediated disorders. 5'RACE generated cDNA with 10-nucleotide random UMIs. Over 170 million TCR-beta sequences, together covering 15-18 subjects, were produced by every individual sequencing run that was carried out. TCRdb re-analysed the 5' RACE reads in MiXCR, keeping a single row per CDR3 protein. This table has 75,000 to 95,000 distinct CDR3 sequences, under 20% appearing once. The table lists this clonotype with many counts. The specimen was PBMCs. The receptor was derived from a woman aged 35 to 49 in good health.

The CDR3 sequence: CASSLRTGGYSTEAFF. As DNA, the CDR3 is TGTGCCAGCAGTCTGAGGACAGGGGGCTATAGCACTGAAGCTTTCTTT. The chain couples TRBV12-3 or TRBV12-4 to TRBJ1-1, with 11 bases aligning to TRBD1. V dropped 5 bases and J dropped 4; count of bases not matched to a gene: 9. CDR3 length: 16 residues.